The clone carrying this T cell receptor beta chain was seen only once. Its cognate antigen is unknown. The junction and the germline gene differ at one end; a read error may be behind it. A primer in the constant region served to generate TCR beta cDNA from about 480 ng of total RNA. Three nested multiplex PCR rounds, a slightly modified ARM-PCR method, built the TCR beta libraries. A C-beta reverse primer was combined with TRBV1-TRBV30 forward primers in the first two PCR rounds, and each round had around 11 cycles. TCRdb processed the multiplex PCR reads anew with MiXCR; each CDR3 protein has one entry. The data show 50,000 to 65,000 distinct CDR3 sequences, around 69% seen once. From around 20-30 mg of unsorted bulk tissue, DNA and RNA were co-extracted together. Per the germline V gene, CDR1 is SGHDT and CDR2 is YYEEEE. The CDR3 totals 16 residues. The sample comes from a study of tumor-infiltrating lymphocytes in primary liver carcinoma. As for the study in general: The patients comprised men and women between the ages of 30 and 69 years. Recorded tumor stage was T1-T3 N0M0, with diameters of roughly 4 to 11 cm. Samples produced roughly 3.65 to 7.5 million productive TCRbeta reads, comparable across tissue types. Study-wide points: Tumor-adjacent and tumor-blood pairs shared a smaller degree of overlap than tumor region pairs.

This receptor was obtained from a man aged 40-50 years with primary liver carcinoma and hepatitis B virus infection. The material sequenced was liver tumor tissue from sampling region 4. Subset specified: tumor region T4, right-lateral pole. The V and J genes are TRBV5-6 and TRBJ2-7, with D possibly TRBD2 on 6 matching bases. CDR3 region: CASSLSGVAGTYEQYF. Here the CDR3 DNA reads TGTGCCAGTAGCTTGTCGGGGGTGGCTGGCACCTACGAGCAGTACTTC.